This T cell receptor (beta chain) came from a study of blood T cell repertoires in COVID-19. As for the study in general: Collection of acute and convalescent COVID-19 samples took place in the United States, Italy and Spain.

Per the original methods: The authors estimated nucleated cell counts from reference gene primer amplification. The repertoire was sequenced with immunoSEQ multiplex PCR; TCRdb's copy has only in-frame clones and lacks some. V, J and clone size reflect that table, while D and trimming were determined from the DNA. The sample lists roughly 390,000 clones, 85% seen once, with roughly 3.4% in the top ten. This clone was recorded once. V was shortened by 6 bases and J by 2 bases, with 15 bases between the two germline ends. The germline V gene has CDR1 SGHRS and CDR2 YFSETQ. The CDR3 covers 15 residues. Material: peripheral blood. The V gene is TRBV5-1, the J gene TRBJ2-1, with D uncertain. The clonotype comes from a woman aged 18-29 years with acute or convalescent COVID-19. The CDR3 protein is CASTFQPSTYNEQFF. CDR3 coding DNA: TGCGCCAGCACCTTCCAACCGAGCACCTACAATGAGCAGTTCTTC.